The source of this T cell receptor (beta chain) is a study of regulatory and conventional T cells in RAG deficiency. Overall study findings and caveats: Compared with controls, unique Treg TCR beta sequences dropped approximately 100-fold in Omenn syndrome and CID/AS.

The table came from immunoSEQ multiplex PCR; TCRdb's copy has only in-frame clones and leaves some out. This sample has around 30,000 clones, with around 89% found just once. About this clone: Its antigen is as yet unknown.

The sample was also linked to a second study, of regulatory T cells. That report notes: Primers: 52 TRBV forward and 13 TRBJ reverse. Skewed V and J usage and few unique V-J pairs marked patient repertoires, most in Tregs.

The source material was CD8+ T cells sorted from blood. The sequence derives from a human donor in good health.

The CDR3 region has the DNA TGTGCCAGCAGCCCTCGAGCGAACACTGAAGCTTTCTTT. Translation gives CASSPRANTEAFF. V and J are TRBV11-2 and TRBJ1-1, with no clear D. Trimming left V 5 bases short and J 1 base short, with 8 bases between. This CDR3 has 13 amino acids. Germline CDR1 and CDR2: SGHAT and FQNNGV.